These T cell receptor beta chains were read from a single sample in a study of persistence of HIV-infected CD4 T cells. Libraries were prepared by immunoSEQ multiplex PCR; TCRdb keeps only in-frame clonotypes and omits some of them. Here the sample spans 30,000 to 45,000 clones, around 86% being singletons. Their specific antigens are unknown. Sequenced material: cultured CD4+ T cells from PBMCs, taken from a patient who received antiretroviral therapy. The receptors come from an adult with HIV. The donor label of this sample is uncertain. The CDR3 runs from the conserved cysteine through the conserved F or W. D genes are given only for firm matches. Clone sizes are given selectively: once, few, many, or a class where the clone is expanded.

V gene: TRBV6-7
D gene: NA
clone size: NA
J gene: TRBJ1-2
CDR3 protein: CASSYFGSQAGRGDTF
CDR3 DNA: TGTGCCAGCAGTTACTTCGGGAGTCAGGCGGGCCGAGGAGACACCTTC

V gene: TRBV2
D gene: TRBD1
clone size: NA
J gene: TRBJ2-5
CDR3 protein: CASRERTGGSGTQYF
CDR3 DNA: TGTGCCAGCAGAGAAAGGACAGGGGGCTCGGGGACCCAGTACTTC

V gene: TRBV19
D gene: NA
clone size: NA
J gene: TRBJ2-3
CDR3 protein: CASSRGGGGTDTQYF
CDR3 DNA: TGTGCCAGTAGTCGCGGCGGGGGCGGAACAGATACGCAGTATTTT

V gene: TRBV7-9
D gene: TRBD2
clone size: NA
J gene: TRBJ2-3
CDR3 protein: CASSPSGGPDTQYF
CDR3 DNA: TGTGCCAGCAGCCCTAGCGGGGGTCCGGATACGCAGTATTTT

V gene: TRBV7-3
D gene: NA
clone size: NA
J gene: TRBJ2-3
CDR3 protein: CASSPNPGEDTQYF
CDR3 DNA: TGTGCCAGCAGCCCGAACCCGGGGGAGGATACGCAGTATTTT

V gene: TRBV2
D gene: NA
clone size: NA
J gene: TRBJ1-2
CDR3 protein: CASRGGLDYGYTF
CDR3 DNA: TGTGCCAGCAGGGGGGGTTTGGACTATGGCTACACCTTC

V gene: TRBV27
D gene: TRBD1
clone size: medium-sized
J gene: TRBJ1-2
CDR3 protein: CASSWTGGYGYTF
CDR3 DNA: TGTGCCAGCAGTTGGACAGGGGGCTATGGCTACACCTTC

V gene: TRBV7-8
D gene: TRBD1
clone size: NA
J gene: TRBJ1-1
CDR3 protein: CASSGPTGADTEAFF
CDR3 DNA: TGTGCCAGCAGCGGGCCGACAGGGGCGGACACTGAAGCTTTCTTT

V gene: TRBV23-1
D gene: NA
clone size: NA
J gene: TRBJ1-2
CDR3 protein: CASSQSCPVEGYTF
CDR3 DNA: TGCGCCAGCAGTCAATCGTGCCCGGTTGAAGGCTACACCTTC

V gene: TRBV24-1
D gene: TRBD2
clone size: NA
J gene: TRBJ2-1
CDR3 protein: CATSDPSGDHEQFF
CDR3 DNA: TGTGCCACCAGTGATCCGAGCGGGGATCATGAGCAGTTCTTC

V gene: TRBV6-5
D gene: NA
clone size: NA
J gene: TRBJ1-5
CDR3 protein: CASSYQQGYQPQHF
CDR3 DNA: TGTGCCAGCAGTTACCAACAGGGCTATCAGCCCCAGCATTTT

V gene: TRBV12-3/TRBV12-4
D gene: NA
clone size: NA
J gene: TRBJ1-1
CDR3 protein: CASAKNRHTEAFF
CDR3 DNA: TGTGCCAGCGCCAAGAATAGACACACTGAAGCTTTCTTT

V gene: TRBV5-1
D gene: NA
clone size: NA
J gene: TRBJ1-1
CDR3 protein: CASSLAGTPGAEAFF
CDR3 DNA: TGCGCCAGCAGCTTGGCCGGGACACCCGGCGCTGAAGCTTTCTTT

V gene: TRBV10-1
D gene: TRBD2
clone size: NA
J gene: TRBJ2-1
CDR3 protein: CASSERLAGGHEQFF
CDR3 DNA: TGCGCCAGCTCCGAGAGACTAGCGGGGGGGCATGAGCAGTTCTTC

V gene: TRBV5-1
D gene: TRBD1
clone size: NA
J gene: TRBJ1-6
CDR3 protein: CASSPRTGVISVLHF
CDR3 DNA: TGCGCCAGCAGCCCGCGAACAGGGGTTATTAGTGTCCTCCACTTT

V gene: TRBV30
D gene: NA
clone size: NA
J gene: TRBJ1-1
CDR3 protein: CAWKGLPPNTEAFF
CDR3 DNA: TGTGCCTGGAAGGGGCTACCTCCGAACACTGAAGCTTTCTTT

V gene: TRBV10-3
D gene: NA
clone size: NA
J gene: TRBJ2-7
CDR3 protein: CAISESWGREQYF
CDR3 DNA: TGTGCCATCAGTGAGTCGTGGGGGAGAGAGCAGTACTTC

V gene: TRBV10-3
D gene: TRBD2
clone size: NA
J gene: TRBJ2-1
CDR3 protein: CAIRNSGGAQFF
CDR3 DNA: TGTGCCATCAGAAATAGCGGGGGGGCCCAGTTCTTC

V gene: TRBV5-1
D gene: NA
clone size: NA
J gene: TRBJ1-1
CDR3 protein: CASSLMGGDSEAFF
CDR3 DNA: TGCGCCAGCAGCTTGATGGGGGGAGACTCTGAAGCTTTCTTT

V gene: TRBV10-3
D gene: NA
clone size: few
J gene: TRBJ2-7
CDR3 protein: CAISDPHGEEAYEQYF
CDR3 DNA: TGTGCCATCAGTGACCCTCACGGGGAGGAGGCCTACGAGCAGTACTTC

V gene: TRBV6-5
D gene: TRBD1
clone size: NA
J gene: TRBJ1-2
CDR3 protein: CASRQGGFDYGYTF
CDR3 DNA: TGTGCCAGCAGGCAGGGGGGGTTTGACTATGGCTACACCTTC

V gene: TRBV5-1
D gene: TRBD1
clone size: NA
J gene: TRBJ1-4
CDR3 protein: CASSFPGQGSEKLFF
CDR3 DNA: TGCGCCAGCAGCTTTCCGGGACAGGGAAGTGAAAAACTGTTTTTT

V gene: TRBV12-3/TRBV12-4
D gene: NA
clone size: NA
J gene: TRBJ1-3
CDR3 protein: CASSRPGNTIYF
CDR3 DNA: TGTGCCAGCAGTCGACCTGGAAACACCATATATTTT

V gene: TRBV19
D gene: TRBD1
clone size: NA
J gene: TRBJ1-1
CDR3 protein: CASSRGQGAGTEAFF
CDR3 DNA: TGTGCCAGTAGTAGGGGGCAGGGGGCAGGCACTGAAGCTTTCTTT

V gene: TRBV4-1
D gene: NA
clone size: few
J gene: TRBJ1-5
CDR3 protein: CASSREQGRSNQPQHF
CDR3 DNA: TGCGCCAGCAGCCGAGAACAGGGTAGAAGCAATCAGCCCCAGCATTTT

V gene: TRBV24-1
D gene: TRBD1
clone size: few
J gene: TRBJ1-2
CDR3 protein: CATSDLPGGHYGYTF
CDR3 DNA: TGTGCCACCAGTGATTTGCCAGGGGGGCACTATGGCTACACCTTC

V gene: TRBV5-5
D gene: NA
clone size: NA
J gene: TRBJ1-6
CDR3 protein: CASSPRAGATSSYNSPLHF
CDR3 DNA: TGTGCCAGCAGCCCAAGGGCAGGAGCGACGAGCTCCTATAATTCACCCCTCCACTTT

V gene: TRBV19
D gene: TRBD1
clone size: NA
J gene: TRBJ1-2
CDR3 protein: CASSRDRVYGYTF
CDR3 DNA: TGTGCCAGTAGTCGGGACAGGGTCTATGGCTACACCTTC

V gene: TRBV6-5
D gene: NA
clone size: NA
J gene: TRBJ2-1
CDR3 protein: CASRVGNNEQFF
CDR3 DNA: TGTGCCAGCAGGGTGGGTAACAATGAGCAGTTCTTC

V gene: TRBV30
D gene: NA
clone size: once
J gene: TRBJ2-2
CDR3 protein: CASDPLNTGELFF
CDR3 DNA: TGTGCCTCCGACCCTCTGAACACCGGGGAGCTGTTTTTT

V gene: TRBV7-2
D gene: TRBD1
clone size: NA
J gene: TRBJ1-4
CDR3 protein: CASSSIDRDNEKLFF
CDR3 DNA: TGTGCCAGCAGCTCCATCGACAGGGATAATGAAAAACTGTTTTTT

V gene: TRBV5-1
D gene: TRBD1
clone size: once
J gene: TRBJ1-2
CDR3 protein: CASSFSSVTRGGSDGYTF
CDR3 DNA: TGCGCCAGCAGCTTTTCTTCGGTAACCAGGGGGGGCAGTGATGGCTACACCTTC

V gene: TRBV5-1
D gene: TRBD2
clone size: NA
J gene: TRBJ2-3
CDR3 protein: CASSPTSGGSTDTQYF
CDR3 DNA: TGCGCCAGCAGCCCGACTAGCGGGGGGAGCACAGATACGCAGTATTTT

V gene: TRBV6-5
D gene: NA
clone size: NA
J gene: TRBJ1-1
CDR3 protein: CASTGIAEAFF
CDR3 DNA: TGTGCCAGCACAGGTATTGCTGAAGCTTTCTTT

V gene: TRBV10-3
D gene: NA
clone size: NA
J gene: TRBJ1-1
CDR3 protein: CAISEQQGWTEAFF
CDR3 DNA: TGTGCCATCAGTGAGCAGCAGGGGTGGACTGAAGCTTTCTTT

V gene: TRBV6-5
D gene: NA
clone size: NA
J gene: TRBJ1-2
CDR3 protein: CASSYGGGYTF
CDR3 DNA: TGTGCCAGCAGTTACGGAGGTGGCTACACCTTC

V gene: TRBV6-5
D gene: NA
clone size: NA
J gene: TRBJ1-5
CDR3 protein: CASRLSLGNQPQHF
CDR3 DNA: TGTGCCAGCAGACTCTCCCTGGGCAATCAGCCCCAGCATTTT

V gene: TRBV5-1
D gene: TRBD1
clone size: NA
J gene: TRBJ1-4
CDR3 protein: CASSLGGQGSNEKLFF
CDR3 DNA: TGCGCCAGCAGCTTGGGGGGACAGGGGTCTAATGAAAAACTGTTTTTT

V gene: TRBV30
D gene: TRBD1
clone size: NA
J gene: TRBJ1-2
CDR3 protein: CAWGTGREIGYTF
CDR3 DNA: TGTGCCTGGGGGACAGGGCGGGAGATTGGCTACACCTTC

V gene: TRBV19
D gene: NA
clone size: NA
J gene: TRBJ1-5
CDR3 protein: CASRQEAGTVQPQHF
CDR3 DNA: TGTGCCAGTAGACAGGAGGCAGGGACTGTACAGCCCCAGCATTTT

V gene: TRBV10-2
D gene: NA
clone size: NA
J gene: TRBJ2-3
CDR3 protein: CASRDWRGPQDTQYF
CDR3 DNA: TGCGCCAGCAGGGACTGGCGGGGACCTCAAGATACGCAGTATTTT

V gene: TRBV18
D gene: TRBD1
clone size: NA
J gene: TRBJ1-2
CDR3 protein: CASSPPGQGNYGYTF
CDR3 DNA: TGTGCCAGCTCACCGCCGGGACAGGGCAACTATGGCTACACCTTC